The 24 T cell receptor beta chains below come from one sample, sequenced in a study of control samples from healthy donors and cancer patients. This table comes from immunoSEQ multiplex PCR, and its TCRdb copy is limited to in-frame clones, with some not included. The table lists 100,000 to 150,000 clones, about 92% of them singletons, with approximately 2% in the top ten. The sequenced sample consisted of blood. These receptors all come from a woman in her fifties or sixties in good health.

This clone was seen just once. The chain carries TRBV2 and TRBJ1-4; the match to TRBD1 covers 10 bases. The germline V gene encodes CDR1 SNHLY and CDR2 FYNNEI. Trimming removed 7 bases from V and 7 bases from J; junction bases left unmatched: 6. This CDR3 has 14 residues. The CDR3 nucleotides read TGTGCCAGCATGGGGGACAGGGGTAGTGAAAAACTGTTTTTT. It specifies CASMGDRGSEKLFF.

V and J are TRBV9 and TRBJ2-7; 9 bases align to TRBD1. CDR3 size: 15 residues. The germline gives CDR1 SGDLS, CDR2 YYNGEE. J lost 3 bases, V lost 4 bases, and 8 bases had no gene match. The CDR3: CASSSPDRGGYEQYF. CDR3 DNA sequence: TGTGCCAGCAGCTCGCCGGACAGGGGCGGCTACGAGCAGTACTTC. The whole variable domain, filled in from reference TRBV9 and TRBJ2-7, reads DSGVTQTPKHLITATGQRVTLRCSPRSGDLSVYWYQQSLDQGLQFLIQYYNGEERAKGNILERFSAQQFPDLHSELNLSSLELGDSALYFCASSSPDRGGYEQYFGPGTRLTVT.

This clone was recorded only once. V usage is TRBV5-1 and J usage is TRBJ2-5, with 8 bases fitting TRBD2. The CDR3 is 15 amino acids. Germline V gives CDR1 SGHRS, CDR2 YFSETQ. Trimming removed 0 bases from V and 3 bases from J; junction bases left unmatched: 4. CDR3 protein: CASSLVGRGEETQYF. The CDR3 DNA reads TGCGCCAGCAGCTTGGTCGGGCGGGGGGAAGAGACCCAGTACTTC. Filled out from reference TRBV5-1 and TRBJ2-5, the complete variable domain reads KAGVTQTPRYLIKTRGQQVTLSCSPISGHRSVSWYQQTPGQGLQFLFEYFSETQRNKGNFPGRFSGRQFSNSRSEMNVSTLELGDSALYLCASSLVGRGEETQYFGPGTRLLVL.

The V gene is TRBV11-2, the J gene TRBJ1-1, with D hard to call. CDR3 length: 15 amino acids. CDR1 is SGHAT, CDR2 FQNNGV, per germline. V lost 1 base and J 7 bases, leaving 16 bases between the germline ends. The CDR3 sequence: CASSLGGGGYGEAFF. The DNA for the CDR3 is TGTGCCAGCAGCTTAGGTGGTGGTGGGTACGGTGAAGCTTTCTTT. The full variable domain, completed using reference TRBV11-2 and TRBJ1-1, is EAGVAQSPRYKIIEKRQSVAFWCNPISGHATLYWYQQILGQGPKLLIQFQNNGVVDDSQLPKDRFSAERLKGVDSTLKIQPAKLEDSAVYLCASSLGGGGYGEAFFGQGTRLTVV.

The chain recombines TRBV6-6 with TRBJ1-2; 9 bases map to TRBD1. Trimming cost V 6 bases and J 2 bases; bases outside gene matches: 4. There are 14 residues in the CDR3. Per germline, CDR1 MNHNY and CDR2 SVGAGI (reference sequence). The CDR3, as DNA: TGTGCCAGCAGCCGGACAGGGGAGAACTATGGCTACACCTTC. It translates to CASSRTGENYGYTF.

This rearrangement joins TRBV27 to TRBJ1-6; D is possibly TRBD1 (6 bases). Trimming took off 1 base at V and 7 bases at J, with 8 bases between the two ends. Germline V gives CDR1 MNHEY, CDR2 SMNVEV (reference sequence). This CDR3 is 14 amino acids long. CDR3 bases: TGTGCCAGCAGTTTATACAGGGTAAATTCACCCCTCCACTTT. Protein product: CASSLYRVNSPLHF.

The chain uses TRBV7-9 and TRBJ2-5; 8 nucleotides agree with TRBD1. The germline V gene has CDR1 SEHNR and CDR2 FQNEAQ (reference sequence). J was trimmed by 2 bases and V by 2 bases; bases with no gene match: 10. The CDR3 is 17 residues long. The CDR3: CASSLWRGTGAQETQYF. In nucleotides, the CDR3 is TGTGCCAGCAGCTTATGGCGCGGGACAGGCGCTCAAGAGACCCAGTACTTC.

The CDR3 sequence: CATREAGNTIYF. In nucleotides, the CDR3 is TGTGCCACGCGGGAGGCTGGAAACACCATATATTTT. The chain couples TRBV10-3 to TRBJ1-3; D call uncertain. From germline, CDR1 is ENHRY and CDR2 SYGVKD. The CDR3 is 12 residues long. V lost 10 bases to trimming and J lost 2 bases, with 9 bases between them.

This clone was counted a single time. The rearrangement links TRBV5-1 to TRBJ1-1; a weak D match, TRBD1 (6 bases). The V and J ends lost 3 bases and 2 bases respectively, with 17 bases between them. The germline V gene encodes CDR1 SGHRS and CDR2 YFSETQ. This CDR3 spans 16 amino acids. CDR3 coding DNA: TGCGCCAGCAGCTCAGGACCTTTACAGGGAAACACTGAAGCTTTCTTT. Translating gives CASSSGPLQGNTEAFF.

The CDR3 spells CASKGTIYTEQYF. CDR3 coding DNA: TGTGCCAGCAAAGGGACTATTTATACGGAGCAGTACTTC. This chain uses TRBV6-5 with TRBJ2-7, with TRBD2 matching 7 bases. The CDR3 has 13 amino acids. V lost 7 bases to trimming and J lost 7 bases; unmatched junction nucleotides: 10. Germline loops: CDR1 MNHEY, CDR2 SVGAGI.

The count of this clone is one. The chain couples TRBV5-4 to TRBJ1-2; no clear D. This CDR3 region has 14 residues. CDR1 and CDR2 from the germline V gene are SGHNT and YYREEE (reference sequence). The V and J ends lost 3 bases and 2 bases respectively, with 11 bases between them. The DNA for the CDR3 is TGTGCCAGCAGCTATAGGGAGGGCAACTATGGCTACACCTTC. Translated: CASSYREGNYGYTF.

The rearrangement links TRBV6-5 to TRBJ1-1; D is undetermined. This CDR3 spans 12 amino acids. V was clipped by 2 bases and J by 1 base, with 2 bases between them. Per germline, CDR1 MNHEY and CDR2 SVGAGI. Here the CDR3 reads CASSYRNTEAFF. In DNA, the CDR3 is TGTGCCAGCAGTTACAGGAACACTGAAGCTTTCTTT.

The chain carries TRBV6-5 and TRBJ2-5; maybe TRBD2 (6 bases). Germline V lookup: CDR1 MNHEY, CDR2 SVGAGI. The CDR3 is 13 residues long. V lost 8 bases to trimming and J lost 5 bases, with 15 bases between them. The CDR3 DNA reads as TGTGCCAGCGCTTATGGAGGGCGGGAGACCCAGTACTTC. It translates to CASAYGGRETQYF.

The sample holds many counts of this clone. This chain links TRBV7-9 with TRBJ1-6, with D unresolved. The V gene lost 5 bases and the J gene lost 6 bases, with 5 bases spanning the gap. This CDR3 comprises 12 residues. CDR1 and CDR2 (germline): SEHNR, FQNEAQ (reference sequence). The CDR3, as DNA: TGTGCCAGCAGCCGTACTAATTCACCCCTCCACTTT. This gives the protein CASSRTNSPLHF.

This chain joins TRBV7-2 and TRBJ2-7, with 10 bases matching TRBD2. The CDR3 totals 14 residues. Looked up from germline, CDR1 is SGHTA and CDR2 is FQGNSA. J gave up 3 bases and V 7 bases, and 6 bases lay outside the gene matches. The chain's CDR3 is CASTFLAGGYEQYF. CDR3 DNA sequence: TGTGCCAGCACCTTTTTAGCGGGGGGCTACGAGCAGTACTTC. The complete variable domain, with remaining parts taken from reference TRBV7-2 and TRBJ2-7, reads GAGVSQSPSNKVTEKGKDVELRCDPISGHTALYWYRQSLGQGLEFLIYFQGNSAPDKSGLPSDRFSAERTGGSVSTLTIQRTQQEDSAVYLCASTFLAGGYEQYFGPGTRLTVT.

The V and J genes are TRBV5-1 and TRBJ2-2; no definite D call. The germline V gene has CDR1 SGHRS and CDR2 YFSETQ. There are 15 residues in the CDR3. Trimming removed 1 base from V and 2 bases from J, with 9 bases in between. The CDR3 bases are TGCGCCAGCAGCTTGCGCCCACAAAACACCGGGGAGCTGTTTTTT. It yields the protein CASSLRPQNTGELFF.

This clone was seen just once. This chain links TRBV7-2 with TRBJ1-4; D may be TRBD1 (6 bases). With 5 bases removed from V and 6 bases from J, the gap between germline ends came to 16 bases. The CDR3 totals 15 residues. Germline V gives CDR1 SGHTA, CDR2 FQGNSA. CDR3: CASSQNRARHEKLFF. In DNA, the CDR3 is TGTGCCAGCAGCCAGAACAGGGCGCGTCATGAAAAACTGTTTTTT.

The rearrangement joins TRBV5-1 to TRBJ1-2; D not certain. CDR3 size: 13 residues. Germline V gene data show CDR1 as SGHRS and CDR2 as YFSETQ. V lost 4 bases, J lost 4 bases, and 11 bases lay in between. The CDR3 region has the DNA TGCGCCAGCAGCCCCTCGGTCAGCTATGGCTACACCTTC. Its protein product is CASSPSVSYGYTF.

This clone was picked up one time. Other DNA sequences in this sample translate to the same CDR3. This chain uses TRBV5-6 with TRBJ2-6; the D is unclear. Trimming took off 2 bases at V and 5 bases at J, with 8 bases between the two ends. The germline V gene has CDR1 SGHDT and CDR2 YYEEEE. CDR3 length equals 14 residues. The CDR3 bases are TGTGCCAGCAGCTTCTCCGGCTGGGCCAACGTCCTGACTTTC. Its translation is CASSFSGWANVLTF.

The gene calls are TRBV20-1 and TRBJ2-4; the D is unclear. The CDR3 runs to 17 residues. Germline V gene sequence: CDR1 DFQATT, CDR2 SNEGSKA (reference sequence). V gave up 3 bases and J gave up 0 bases, with 18 bases separating them. The CDR3 loop is CSASGVPPGEAKNIQYF. CDR3 sequence (DNA): TGCAGTGCTAGTGGTGTGCCCCCTGGAGAAGCCAAAAACATTCAGTACTTC.

This chain joins TRBV20-1 and TRBJ1-2; D unclear. Trimming stripped 3 bases from V and 6 bases from J, with 8 bases between. The V gene's germline CDR1 is DFQATT and CDR2 SNEGSKA (reference sequence). The CDR3 loop spans 11 amino acids. CDR3: CSASNSNGYTF. CDR3 DNA: TGCAGTGCTAGTAATTCGAATGGCTACACCTTC.

The chain employs TRBV4-2 and TRBJ1-1; the D is unclear. Between the trimmed V and J ends, which lost 1 base and 3 bases, there was a span of 15 bases. From germline, CDR1 is LGHNA and CDR2 YNFKEQ. The CDR3 extends over 16 amino acids. As DNA, the CDR3 is TGTGCCAGCAGCCAAGTACCGGGTGGAGGGTACACTGAAGCTTTCTTT. Its translation: CASSQVPGGGYTEAFF.

Comments on this clone: At the DNA level, this CDR3 is encoded by other sequences in the same sample as well. The rearrangement joins TRBV29-1 to TRBJ1-2; D may be TRBD1 (5 bases). The CDR3 covers 11 residues. Per germline, CDR1 SQVTM and CDR2 ANQGSEA. V gave up 2 bases and J gave up 4 bases, with 5 bases separating them. The CDR3 loop is CSVETGYGYTF. The CDR3 coding sequence is TGCAGCGTTGAAACAGGCTATGGCTACACCTTC.

V gene TRBV5-4 combines with J gene TRBJ1-3; D is possibly TRBD1 (5 bases). V gave up 5 bases and J gave up 0 bases, with 18 bases separating them. CDR3 length equals 17 residues. Germline values: CDR1 SGHNT, CDR2 YYREEE (reference sequence). The CDR3 DNA reads TGTGCCAGCAGTTTGATGACAGCTTTCCGCTCTGGAAACACCATATATTTT. It is translated as CASSLMTAFRSGNTIYF.